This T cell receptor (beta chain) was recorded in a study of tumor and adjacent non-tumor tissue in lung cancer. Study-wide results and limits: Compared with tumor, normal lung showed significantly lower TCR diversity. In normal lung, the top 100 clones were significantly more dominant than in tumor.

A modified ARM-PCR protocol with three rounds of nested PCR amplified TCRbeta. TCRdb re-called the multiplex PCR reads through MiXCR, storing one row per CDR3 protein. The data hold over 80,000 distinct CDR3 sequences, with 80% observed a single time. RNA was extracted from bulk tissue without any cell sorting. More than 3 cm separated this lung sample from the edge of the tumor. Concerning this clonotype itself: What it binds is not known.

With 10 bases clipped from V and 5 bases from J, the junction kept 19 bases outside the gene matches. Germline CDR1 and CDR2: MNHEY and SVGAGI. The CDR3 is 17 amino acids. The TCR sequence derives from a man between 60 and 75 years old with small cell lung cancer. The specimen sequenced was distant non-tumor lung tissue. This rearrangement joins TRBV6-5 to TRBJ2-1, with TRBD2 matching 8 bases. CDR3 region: CATSYSIWKLADNEQFF. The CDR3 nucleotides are TGTGCCACTAGTTACTCGATCTGGAAACTAGCGGACAATGAGCAGTTCTTC.